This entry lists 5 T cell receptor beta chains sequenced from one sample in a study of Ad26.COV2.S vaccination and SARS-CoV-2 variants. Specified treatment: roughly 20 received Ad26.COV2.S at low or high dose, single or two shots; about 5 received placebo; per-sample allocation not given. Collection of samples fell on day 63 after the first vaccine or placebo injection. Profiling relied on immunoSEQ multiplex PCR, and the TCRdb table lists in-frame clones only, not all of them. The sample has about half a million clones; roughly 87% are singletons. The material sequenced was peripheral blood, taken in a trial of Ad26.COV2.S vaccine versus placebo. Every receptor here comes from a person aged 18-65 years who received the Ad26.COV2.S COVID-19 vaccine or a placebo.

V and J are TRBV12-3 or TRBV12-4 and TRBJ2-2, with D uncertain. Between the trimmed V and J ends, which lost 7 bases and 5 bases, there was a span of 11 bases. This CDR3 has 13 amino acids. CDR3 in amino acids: CASNPLGTGELFF. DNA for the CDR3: TGTGCCAGCAACCCTCTGGGGACCGGGGAGCTGTTTTTT.

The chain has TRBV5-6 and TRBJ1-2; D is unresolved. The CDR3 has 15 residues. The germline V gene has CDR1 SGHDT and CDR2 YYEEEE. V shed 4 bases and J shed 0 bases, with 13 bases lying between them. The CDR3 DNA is TGTGCCAGCAGCCACGAAGGCGAAACTAACTATGGCTACACCTTC. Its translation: CASSHEGETNYGYTF.

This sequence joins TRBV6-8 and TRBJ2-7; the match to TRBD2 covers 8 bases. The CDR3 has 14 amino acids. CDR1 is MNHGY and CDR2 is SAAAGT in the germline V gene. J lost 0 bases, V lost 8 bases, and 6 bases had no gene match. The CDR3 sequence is CASLKSGSSYEQYF. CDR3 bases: TGTGCCAGCTTGAAAAGCGGGAGCTCCTACGAGCAGTACTTC.

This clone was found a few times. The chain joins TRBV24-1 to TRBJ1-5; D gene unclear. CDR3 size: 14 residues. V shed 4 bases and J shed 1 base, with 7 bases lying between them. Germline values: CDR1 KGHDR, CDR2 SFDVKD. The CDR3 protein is CATSEDDSNQPQHF. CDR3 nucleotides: TGTGCCACCAGTGAAGATGACAGCAATCAGCCCCAGCATTTT.

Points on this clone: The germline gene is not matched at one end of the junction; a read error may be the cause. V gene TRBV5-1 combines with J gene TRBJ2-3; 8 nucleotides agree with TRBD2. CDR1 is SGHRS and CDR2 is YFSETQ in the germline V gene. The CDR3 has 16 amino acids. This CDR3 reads CASSLSTSGSRDTQYF. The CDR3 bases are TGCGCCAGCAGCTTAAGCACCAGCGGGAGCAGAGATACGCAGTATTTT.